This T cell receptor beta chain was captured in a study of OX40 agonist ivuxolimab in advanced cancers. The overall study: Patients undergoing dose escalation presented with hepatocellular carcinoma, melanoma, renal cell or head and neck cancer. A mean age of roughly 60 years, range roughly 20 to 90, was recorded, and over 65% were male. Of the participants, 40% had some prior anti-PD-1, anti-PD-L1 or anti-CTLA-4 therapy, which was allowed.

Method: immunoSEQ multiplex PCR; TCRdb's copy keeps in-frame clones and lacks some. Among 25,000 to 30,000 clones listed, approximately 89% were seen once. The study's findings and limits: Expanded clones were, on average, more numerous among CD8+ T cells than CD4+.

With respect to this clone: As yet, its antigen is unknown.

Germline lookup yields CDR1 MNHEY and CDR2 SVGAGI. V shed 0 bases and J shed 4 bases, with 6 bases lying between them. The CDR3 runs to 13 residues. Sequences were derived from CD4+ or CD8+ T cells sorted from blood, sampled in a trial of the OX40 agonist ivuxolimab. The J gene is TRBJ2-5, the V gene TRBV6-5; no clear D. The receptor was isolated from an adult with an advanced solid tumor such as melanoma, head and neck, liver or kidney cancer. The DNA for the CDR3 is TGTGCCAGCAGTTACTCGAGTCGAGAGACCCAGTACTTC. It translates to CASSYSSRETQYF.